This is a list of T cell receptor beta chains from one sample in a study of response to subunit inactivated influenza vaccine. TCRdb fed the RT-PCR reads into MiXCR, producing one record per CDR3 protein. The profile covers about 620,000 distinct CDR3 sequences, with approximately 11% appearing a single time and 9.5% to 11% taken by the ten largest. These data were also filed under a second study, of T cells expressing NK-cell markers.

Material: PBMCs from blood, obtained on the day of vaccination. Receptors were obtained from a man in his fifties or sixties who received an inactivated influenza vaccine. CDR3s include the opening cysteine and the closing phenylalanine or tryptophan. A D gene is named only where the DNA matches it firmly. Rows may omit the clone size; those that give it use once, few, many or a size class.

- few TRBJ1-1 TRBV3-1 TGTGCCAGCAGCCAAGATATTGGGTCCATGAACACTGAAGCTTTCTTT CASSQDIGSMNTEAFF
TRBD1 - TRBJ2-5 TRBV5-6 TGTGCCAGCAACGACAGGGGAGGAGAGACCCAGTACTTC CASNDRGGETQYF
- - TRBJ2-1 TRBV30 TGTGCCTGGAGTGTAGAGTGGCTTAGGGGAGCTGAGCAGTTCTTC CAWSVEWLRGAEQFF
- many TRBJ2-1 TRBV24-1 TGTGCCACCAGTGCACGGCCCCTCTACAATGAGCAGTTCTTC CATSARPLYNEQFF
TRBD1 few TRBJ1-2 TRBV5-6 TGTGCCAGCAGCTCCCGGGACAGGGGTCTCCGTGGCTACACCTTC CASSSRDRGLRGYTF
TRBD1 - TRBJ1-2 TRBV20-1 TGCAGTGCAAGGACAGGGGGCGCCTATGGCTACACCTTC CSARTGGAYGYTF
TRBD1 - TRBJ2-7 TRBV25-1 TGTGCCAGCAGCGAGGGGGCGAGGGCCGAGCAGTACTTC CASSEGARAEQYF
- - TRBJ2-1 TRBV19 TGTGCCAGTAGTATTCGGAGTGTCAGATCTAATGAGCAGTTCTTC CASSIRSVRSNEQFF
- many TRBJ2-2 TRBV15 TGTGCCACCAGCAGAGTCAAGAACACCGGGGAGCTGTTTTTT CATSRVKNTGELFF
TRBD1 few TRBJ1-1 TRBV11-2 TGTGCCAGTAGGATTGAACAGGGGGCCCCCACTGAAGCTTTCTTT CASRIEQGAPTEAFF
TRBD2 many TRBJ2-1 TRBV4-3 TGCGCCAGCAGCCAACGGACTAGCGGCTACAATGAGCAGTTCTTC CASSQRTSGYNEQFF
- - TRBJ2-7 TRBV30 TGTGCCTGGAGCGAAATGGGTGAGCAGTACTTC CAWSEMGEQYF
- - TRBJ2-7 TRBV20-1 TGCAGTGCTAGAGACGTTCTGAGAGAGCAGTACTTC CSARDVLREQYF
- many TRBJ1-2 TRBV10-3 TGTGCCATCAGTGAGGGAGGGCCCTTTGGCTACACCTTC CAISEGGPFGYTF
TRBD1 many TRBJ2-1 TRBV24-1 TGTGCCACCAGTGGTTACCCCGGGACAGGTATGGACAATGAGCAGTTCTTC CATSGYPGTGMDNEQFF
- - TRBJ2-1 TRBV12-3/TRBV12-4 TGTGCCATCGCAGGGTATCGCAGTCGAGAGCAGTTCTTC CAIAGYRSREQFF
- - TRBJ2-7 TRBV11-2 TGTGCCAGCAGCTTCGTCCCCCGACCCCGGCGGGACGAGCAGTACTTC CASSFVPRPRRDEQYF
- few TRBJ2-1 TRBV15 TGTGCCACCAGTACCCACCCATCTCCTGGGTATGAGCAGTTCTTC CATSTHPSPGYEQFF
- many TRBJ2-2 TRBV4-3 TGCGCCAGCAGCCAAGAGTGGCTAGCTTTTGATAGCGGGGAGCTGTTTTTT CASSQEWLAFDSGELFF
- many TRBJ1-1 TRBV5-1 TGCGCCAGCAGCGCCTCGGACGGCATGAACACTGAAGCTTTCTTT CASSASDGMNTEAFF
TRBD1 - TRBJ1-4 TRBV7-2 TGTGCCAGCAGCAAAAGGACAGGGACTAATGAAAAACTGTTTTTT CASSKRTGTNEKLFF
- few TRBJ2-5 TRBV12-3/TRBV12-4 TGTGCCAGCACTACAGATTTGGAGACCCAGTACTTC CASTTDLETQYF
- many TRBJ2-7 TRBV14 TGTGCCAGCCGGGCCGAGGGGAGTGAGCAGTACTTC CASRAEGSEQYF
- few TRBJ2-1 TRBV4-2 TGTGCCAGCAGCCAAGAAGTAGGTGAGCAGTTCTTC CASSQEVGEQFF
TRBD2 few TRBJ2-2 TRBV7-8 TGTGCCAGCAGCTTAAGTCTAGCGGGAGAAATCGGGGAGCTGTTTTTT CASSLSLAGEIGELFF
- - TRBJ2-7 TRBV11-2 TGTGCCAGCAGCAAGACCCCTACCTACGAGCAGTACTTC CASSKTPTYEQYF
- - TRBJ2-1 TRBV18 TGTGCCAGCTCACCACAGACGTACAATGAGCAGTTCTTC CASSPQTYNEQFF
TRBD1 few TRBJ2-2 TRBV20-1 TGCAGTGCTGTAAGGACAGGGCGGACCGGGGAGCTGTTTTTT CSAVRTGRTGELFF
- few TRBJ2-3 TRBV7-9 TGTGCCAGCAGCAGGTCAATTGATGCAGATACGCAGTATTTT CASSRSIDADTQYF